Sequencing of this T cell receptor beta chain was carried out in a study of cytomegalovirus exposure and HLA in healthy donors (dated by TCRdb to 2017 to 2019). For context, the study as a whole: An earlier analysis of fewer than 750 of the donors reported approximately 300 Gb of sequence data and 90 million to 120 million unique TCR beta sequences obtained from 180 million or so T cells. A later analysis re-examined previously published TCR beta repertoires from just over 650 donors and added high-resolution HLA genotyping to investigate patterns of TCR occurrence. A later genetic analysis used genome-wide SNP genotypes for about 65% of the roughly 670 donors, treating that subset as a discovery cohort. An earlier analysis of 587 of the donors used high-throughput TCR beta sequencing to judge whether each TCR beta V gene segment behaved as functional or pseudogenic. The study was designed to test whether signatures of past pathogen exposure could be identified by cataloging public T cell receptors. Rather than drawing on any new phenotypic data, the later analysis identified candidate immune exposures from TCR beta sequences and the way those sequences occurred across donors. Typing coverage varied by locus: about 620-630 donors for A, B, C, DRB1 and DQB1; approximately 500 for DQA1; nearly 610 for DPA1; approximately 490 for DPB1. Donor age, sex, ethnicity and CMV serostatus were compiled alongside the repertoire data. Several DR-DQ haplotypes were treated as single units for association and clustering because of strong linkage in the cohort. HLA typing covered class I and class II loci at four-digit resolution. The study used immunosequencing to profile the T cell repertoires of 600 to 850 subjects and linked those repertoires to cytomegalovirus serostatus. About 280 gigabases of sequencing data and tens of millions of unique TCR sequences were included in an early release covering roughly 700 HLA-typed donors. Among almost 400 genotyped donors of the cohort, an average of approximately 240,000 unique TCR beta nucleotide sequences were sequenced per donor, around 18% of them non-productive. The study combined high-throughput TCR immunosequencing, statistical association of individual TCRs with disease status, and machine learning to predict cytomegalovirus infection status. The genetic ancestry cluster associated with self-reported Caucasian donors included 81% of the 300 to 400 genotyped donors. In addition to the first cohort of 650 to 800 subjects, a separate validation cohort of under 150 different subjects was used. All discovery cohort repertoires had been generated on a single sequencing platform.

The receptor library was made with the immunoSEQ multiplex PCR assay. A mixture of 60 forward primers for TCR Vbeta segments and 13 reverse primers for TCR Jbeta segments was used in the multiplex PCR. The CDR3 region of rearranged TCR beta genes was amplified from genomic DNA with a multiplex PCR assay. The amplified TCR beta libraries were sequenced on the Illumina HiSeq System as 87-base-pair reads. On the authors' methods: In a later analysis, roughly 80 million unique TCR beta chains were counted across the 666 repertoires, and roughly 10 million of these chains were shared by at least two donors. Raw reads were error-corrected and collapsed into unique sequences with a nearest-neighbor algorithm that merged closely related sequences to remove PCR and sequencing errors. CDR3 sequences were aligned to IMGT reference sequences to assign V, D and J gene segments. For a sequence to be retained, at least a six-nucleotide match to both a V gene segment and a J gene segment was required. Rearrangements were called productive when the CDR3 lacked stop codons and stayed in frame with V and J; all others were non-productive. CDR3 was defined according to IMGT convention as the region running from the second conserved V-encoded cysteine to the conserved J-encoded phenylalanine. In an earlier analysis of approximately 590 of the donors, sequences lacking an unambiguous match to a single V gene segment were excluded. In an earlier analysis of 587 of the donors, V segments were called functional above 56.7% productive rearrangements and were called segregating when the between-donor standard deviation exceeded 5%. A statistical classification framework was developed to diagnose cytomegalovirus status using the catalog of TCR beta chain sequences. In a later analysis, V and J genes were assigned by comparing TCR nucleotide sequences against IMGT/GENE-DB human TR gene sequences. A later analysis assigned CDR3 sequences and most-parsimonious VDJ recombination scenarios with the TCRdist pipeline. In a later analysis, each TCR beta chain was defined by its CDR3 amino acid sequence together with its V-gene family, and reads without a unique V-gene family were excluded. A later analysis removed over 500 highly shared, low-generation-probability nucleotide sequences to deal with suspected cross-contamination and a sequencing artifact. For each public chain, a later analysis derived a clonal expansion index from normalized ranks of inferred template counts within each repertoire. A later analysis computed generation probabilities with a VDJ recombination model fitted to out-of-frame rearrangements, and checked the results against IGoR. In a later analysis, hypergeometric tests were used to score TCR-TCR, TCR-HLA and TCR-CMV co-occurrence, with a repertoire-size bias correction applied to TCR pairs. In a later analysis, false discovery rates were estimated by permuting HLA or CMV assignments 20 times. In a later analysis, co-occurring TCRs were grouped using DBSCAN, and TCRdist sequence similarity was added for clustering within HLA-allele-positive subsets. Co-occurrence clustering excluded repertoires with fewer than 30,000 or more than 120,000 public chains, plus five with anomalous nucleotide sharing. TCRdb's version of the immuneACCESS table is confined to in-frame rearrangements and falls short of the full clone set. An unresolved V gene accounts for under half of the shortfall where checked; the remainder is of unknown origin. V, J and clone size reflect that table, while D and trimming were determined from the DNA. Counted in this sample were roughly 150,000 clones; 73% of them appeared once. The ten largest clones capture 5% to 6.5% of the sample.

In total, approximately 700 healthy bone marrow donors made up the cohort. Cohort members were all nominally healthy when sampled, although unrecorded immune exposures were likely present. The donor was CMV seropositive and belonged to the group of 250 to 300 seropositive cohort members. Each donor provided a peripheral blood sample, and peripheral blood mononuclear cells were used for TCR beta sequencing. The Qiagen DNeasy Blood Extraction Kit was used to extract genomic DNA from the blood cell samples. Study-wide conclusions, independent of this receptor: Most TCR sequences were seen in very few donors, while some public TCRs were found in many individuals. Because HLA typing was missing for some donors at each locus, association tests included only the typed subset. The study gave a list of 150 to 200 TCR beta chains associated with cytomegalovirus. A group of highly shared sequence variants was considered likely to be a technical artifact of the sequencing pipeline. Compared with the roughly 720-donor mean, donors in an Asian-associated ancestry cluster had fewer N-insertions in productive TCRs, according to a later genetic analysis. Compared with equally common non-associated chains, HLA-associated TCR beta chains in a later analysis were more clonally expanded and had lower generation probabilities. According to a later analysis, most CMV-associated TCR beta chains appeared to be HLA-restricted, and the HLA associations seemed to be driven largely by CMV exposure. According to a later analysis, TCR association rates differed among HLA loci, with DRB1 alleles showing the most associated TCRs and HLA-C alleles showing the fewest. In this cohort, only TCR beta chains were sequenced, and detectable features were limited by the absence of alpha or paired-chain data. At a false discovery rate of 0.05, a later analysis linked about 17,000 TCR beta sequences to specific HLA alleles. In a later genetic analysis, a missense DCLRE1C variant was associated with V-gene and J-gene trimming of TCR beta chains, and the association was replicated in an independent cohort. Sequencing depth was assumed to be roughly uniform across donors in the presence/absence analyses, though that assumption may not hold. Because counts were too low, seventeen rarely observed V segments, including chromosome 9 orphons, were left out of the earlier analysis of 587 of the donors. Immune exposure information for the cohort was limited to CMV serostatus. When HLA alleles, especially DR and DQ, strongly co-occurred, TCR associations were difficult to assign to individual alleles. A further reported finding was that TCR beta sequences accurately predicted the HLA-A and HLA-B alleles for most subjects in the first cohort. Three of the identified cytomegalovirus-associated TCR beta chains were confirmed in vitro to be specific for cytomegalovirus antigens. Several of the top co-occurrence clusters appeared to be linked to parvovirus B19, influenza, CMV and Epstein-Barr virus, according to a later analysis. According to the authors, the approach could potentially be generalized to other disease states and immunological phenotypes. Cytomegalovirus status was reported to be diagnosed by the classifier with high specificity and sensitivity in both the original and validation cohorts. In an earlier analysis of roughly 560 of the donors, most TCR beta V segments were observed in productive rearrangements about 90% or about 30% of the time, broadly matching IMGT annotations. Linkage disequilibrium might explain the correlated functional status among segregating V segments, but an unknown experimental factor could not be excluded.

On this clone itself: The clone's antigen remains unknown. No much larger clonotype is one base removed from it; base qualities were not supplied.

Material: PBMCs. This sequence originates from a woman under 30 in good health and CMV-seropositive.

The DNA reads TGTGCCAGCACTAAAGGGGGCGGGGATGAAAAACTGTTTTTT. It specifies CASTKGGGDEKLFF. This receptor chain uses TRBV28 and TRBJ1-4; TRBD1 fits 7 bases in the junction. At the junction V is shortened by 7 bases and J by 6 bases; bases outside the gene matches: 8. Via the germline V gene, CDR1 is MDHEN and CDR2 SYDVKM. Spanning cysteine to phenylalanine, the CDR3 consists of 14 amino acids. CDR3 DNA is the only sequence kept; it has 42 bases, read in frame from the first base.